This T cell receptor (beta chain) was identified in a study of blood T cells in healthy people across ages. Study-wide context: Researchers report that template switching captured about one barcoded beta molecule per two T cells. Overall study findings and caveats: Naive T cell percentage showed a strong correlation with TCR beta diversity.

Each sample had at least 6 million PBMCs isolated. Note on this clonotype: The antigen is not known.

V was cut by 4 bases and J by 4 bases, with 16 bases left in between. Germline-derived CDR1 and CDR2 are SGHTA and FQGNSA. The length of the CDR3 is 15 residues. A J-beta primer mix and a sample-barcoded 5' primer were used in a second PCR of about 7 to 12 cycles. Each cDNA molecule was tagged by a template-switch adaptor with 12 random nucleotides. TCRdb passed the 5' RACE reads through MiXCR, listing each CDR3 protein once. Here the sample spans 1.5 million to 2 million distinct CDR3 sequences, more than 35% being singletons. Specimen: blood. The rearrangement joins TRBV7-2 to TRBJ2-5; D gene unclear. This TCR was recovered from a human donor in good health. CDR3 protein: CASSSARNRRETQYF. The CDR3 DNA sequence: TGTGCCAGCAGCTCGGCCCGAAATAGAAGAGAGACCCAGTACTTC.